The 22 T cell receptor beta chains in this list originate from one sample, sequenced in a study of human T cells and chemical hapten exposure. TCRdb re-derived calls from the RACE reads in MiXCR, one entry per CDR3 protein. The sample lists some 87,000 distinct CDR3 sequences, 10% seen once, with about 1.5% in the top ten. As for time point: patch test 1, 2 weeks after DPC sensitization. Sample treatment: therapeutic diphenylcyclopropenone sensitization with weekly scalp DPC. The source material was whole blood, sampled in connection with sensitization to the hapten diphenylcyclopropenone (DPC). The receptor source for this set is a woman aged 45-65 years with alopecia areata. Some clones in this sample may be carry-over from other donors' samples.

There are a few counts of this clonotype. This chain connects TRBV6-5 to TRBJ2-2; 13 nucleotides match TRBD2. Per the germline V gene, CDR1 is MNHEY and CDR2 is SVGAGI. The CDR3 is made up of 19 amino acids. V was pared by 2 bases and J by 3 bases, with 9 bases of the junction left unmatched. In nucleotides, the CDR3 is TGTGCCAGCAGTTACCCTGGGACAGGACTAGCGGGAGACACCGGGGAGCTGTTTTTT. Translating it yields CASSYPGTGLAGDTGELFF.

This clonotype was detected a few times. This sequence joins TRBV29-1 and TRBJ2-6; no clear D. Germline CDR1 is SQVTM and CDR2 is ANQGSEA. The CDR3 runs 13 residues. V was trimmed by 4 bases and J by 0 bases, leaving 4 bases between them. The CDR3: CSVGPSGANVLTF. The CDR3 nucleotides read TGCAGCGTTGGGCCCTCTGGGGCCAACGTCCTGACTTTC.

This clonotype was picked up a small number of times. The chain couples TRBV6-5 to TRBJ1-2, with 12 nucleotides matching TRBD1. This CDR3 region has 15 residues. J gave up 7 bases and V 4 bases, and 7 bases lay outside the gene matches. Germline V gives CDR1 MNHEY, CDR2 SVGAGI. This chain's CDR3 is CASSSPGQGARGYTF. The CDR3 coding sequence is TGTGCCAGCAGTTCGCCGGGACAGGGGGCCCGTGGCTACACCTTC.

The count of this clonotype is one. The chain links TRBV6-1 to TRBJ2-3; the D is unclear. CDR1 and CDR2 (germline): MNHNS, SASEGT. The CDR3 has 15 residues. V was shortened by 0 bases and J by 4 bases, with 11 bases between the two germline ends. CDR3 loop: CASSEARRPADTQYF. CDR3 DNA sequence: TGTGCCAGCAGTGAAGCGCGTCGCCCCGCAGATACGCAGTATTTT.

This clonotype was counted at least ten times. The rearrangement uses TRBV7-2 and TRBJ2-1; 8 bases fit TRBD1. The germline CDR1 and CDR2 sequences are SGHTA and FQGNSA. The CDR3 has 16 residues. Unmatched junction bases numbered 5, after V lost 4 bases and J lost 0 bases. The CDR3 reads CASSSRTGSSYNEQFF. The CDR3 nucleotides are TGTGCCAGCAGCTCACGGACAGGGAGCTCCTACAATGAGCAGTTCTTC.

The DNA of the CDR3 is TGTGCCAGCAGCTTGGGGGCCGGCGGGGGTTACAATGAGCAGTTCTTC. Translation: CASSLGAGGGYNEQFF. The chain joins TRBV11-1 to TRBJ2-1, with a weak D call TRBD2 (7 bases). V lost 3 bases and J 4 bases, leaving 16 bases between the germline ends. The CDR3 spans 16 residues. CDR1 is SGHAT, CDR2 FQDESV, per germline (reference sequence).

This clonotype has more than one count but fewer than ten. The chain recombines TRBV7-8 with TRBJ2-1; D might be TRBD1 (5 bases). The CDR3 contains 16 residues. The germline V and J ends were trimmed by 1 base and 7 bases, with 17 bases remaining between them. Per germline, CDR1 SGHVS and CDR2 FQNEAQ. The CDR3 reads CASSLVSARGSNEQFF. CDR3 nucleotides: TGTGCCAGCAGCTTAGTCTCGGCTAGGGGTTCGAATGAGCAGTTCTTC.

The chain combines TRBV6-2 or TRBV6-3 with TRBJ2-1, with 16 positions matching TRBD2. The V and J ends lost 10 bases and 7 bases, in that order; junction bases with no gene match: 10. Germline lookup yields CDR1 MNHEY and CDR2 SVGEGT. The length of the CDR3 is 16 residues. CDR3 residues: CATGGTSGREWNEQFF. The CDR3 DNA reads TGTGCCACCGGAGGGACTAGCGGGAGGGAATGGAATGAGCAGTTCTTC.

This clonotype was seen only a few times. The chain joins TRBV5-1 to TRBJ2-7; the match to TRBD2 covers 13 bases. The V segment lost 1 base and the J segment 8 bases; nucleotides outside the gene matches: 15. CDR1 and CDR2 (germline): SGHRS, YFSETQ. The CDR3 is made up of 18 amino acids. The chain's CDR3 is CASSLPGLAGEARYQQYF. The CDR3 coding sequence is TGCGCCAGCAGCTTGCCCGGACTAGCGGGAGAAGCCCGTTACCAGCAGTACTTC.

This sequence joins TRBV19 and TRBJ2-5; 7 bases agree with TRBD1. The CDR3 totals 12 residues. Germline CDR1 and CDR2: LNHDA and SQIVND (reference sequence). The V gene end was trimmed by 8 bases and the J gene end by 5 bases; junction bases not matched to a gene: 5. The CDR3 loop is CASSTGVETQYF. CDR3 in DNA: TGTGCCAGTTCTACAGGGGTGGAGACCCAGTACTTC.

This chain uses TRBV12-5 with TRBJ2-1; 8 bases map to TRBD2. V was clipped by 5 bases and J by 9 bases; unmatched bases: 12. This CDR3 spans 15 amino acids. Per germline, CDR1 LGHNT and CDR2 FRNRAP. The CDR3: CASGQNGRAGSEQFF. The CDR3 DNA follows: TGTGCTAGTGGTCAGAACGGGAGGGCCGGTAGTGAGCAGTTCTTC.

This clonotype was seen a handful of times. The chain couples TRBV9 to TRBJ2-7, with D perhaps TRBD2 (5 bases). V was cut by 4 bases and J by 4 bases, with 18 bases left in between. Germline V gene lookup returns CDR1 SGDLS and CDR2 YYNGEE. This CDR3 has 15 amino acids. The CDR3 DNA reads TGTGCCAGCAGCCCCCTTCGGGGTTCCTTGTACGAGCAGTACTTC. Translation: CASSPLRGSLYEQYF.

The chain is built from TRBV6-2 or TRBV6-3 and TRBJ2-7; 8 bases are shared with TRBD2. Per germline, CDR1 MNHEY and CDR2 SVGEGT. The CDR3 loop spans 14 amino acids. V dropped 2 bases and J dropped 5; count of bases not matched to a gene: 5. This chain's CDR3 is CASSYAGTSDEQYF. The CDR3 DNA sequence: TGTGCCAGCAGTTACGCCGGGACTAGTGACGAGCAGTACTTC.

The rearrangement links TRBV29-1 to TRBJ2-1; 7 nucleotides match TRBD1. Unmatched junction bases numbered 6, after V lost 6 bases and J lost 1 base. Germline CDR1 and CDR2: SQVTM and ANQGSEA. The CDR3 loop spans 14 amino acids. CDR3 region: CSVRRGPSYNEQFF. As DNA, the CDR3 is TGCAGCGTGAGAAGGGGGCCTTCCTACAATGAGCAGTTCTTC.

There are many counts of this clonotype. This chain uses TRBV6-5 with TRBJ2-1, with 9 bases lining up with TRBD2. V was clipped by 2 bases and J by 10 bases; unmatched bases: 6. Germline CDR1 reads MNHEY; CDR2 reads SVGAGI. This CDR3 is 14 amino acids long. The CDR3 DNA reads as TGTGCCAGCAGTTACGACCCTCTAGCGGGAGAGCAGTTCTTC. Translation gives CASSYDPLAGEQFF.

This clonotype was recorded a few times. V gene TRBV7-9 combines with J gene TRBJ2-3, with 15 bases identical to TRBD2. The CDR3 is 17 residues long. Germline CDR1 is SEHNR and CDR2 is FQNEAQ (reference sequence). Trimming cost V 4 bases and J 2 bases; bases outside gene matches: 4. The chain's CDR3 is CASSSGLAGGPTDTQYF. The CDR3 region has the DNA TGTGCCAGCAGCTCGGGACTAGCGGGAGGACCCACAGATACGCAGTATTTT.

The rearrangement joins TRBV6-2 or TRBV6-3 to TRBJ2-1; 13 nucleotides align to TRBD2. V trimming: 6 bases; J trimming: 6 bases; junction bases outside the gene matches: 5. Germline lookup yields CDR1 MNHEY and CDR2 SVGEGT. This CDR3 is 15 amino acids long. CDR3 in DNA: TGTGCCAGCAGAAGGACTAGCGGGAGTGGCAATGAGCAGTTCTTC. It is translated as CASRRTSGSGNEQFF.

The J gene is TRBJ2-5, the V gene TRBV28; 7 bases agree with TRBD1. This CDR3 spans 17 amino acids. Trimming at V came to 5 bases and at J to 2 bases, leaving 14 bases not matched to a gene. Germline V gene data show CDR1 as MDHEN and CDR2 as SYDVKM. The CDR3 loop is CASSPLPQTGPQETQYF. The CDR3 DNA reads TGTGCCAGCAGTCCTCTCCCTCAGACAGGGCCTCAAGAGACCCAGTACTTC. The full variable domain, its missing parts supplied by reference TRBV28 and TRBJ2-5, is DVKVTQSSRYLVKRTGEKVFLECVQDMDHENMFWYRQDPGLGLRLIYFSYDVKMKEKGDIPEGYSVSREKKERFSLILESASTNQTSMYLCASSPLPQTGPQETQYFGPGTRLLVL.

The V call is TRBV14, the J call TRBJ2-1; D is tentatively TRBD1 or TRBD2 (5 bases each). Deletions cut 0 bases from V and 5 bases from J, with 11 bases between. The germline V gene has CDR1 SGHDN and CDR2 FVKESK. The CDR3 runs 15 residues. CDR3 loop: CASSQDRDGDNEQFF. In DNA, the CDR3 is TGTGCCAGCAGCCAAGACCGGGACGGTGACAATGAGCAGTTCTTC. Looking up the rest from reference TRBV14 and TRBJ2-1 gives the full variable domain: EAGVTQFPSHSVIEKGQTVTLRCDPISGHDNLYWYRRVMGKEIKFLLHFVKESKQDESGMPNNRFLAERTGGTYSTLKVQPAELEDSGVYFCASSQDRDGDNEQFFGPGTRLTVL.

The table lists this clonotype with many counts. The CDR3 here is CASMDSSRNQPQHF. In DNA, the CDR3 is TGTGCCAGTATGGACAGTAGCCGCAATCAGCCCCAGCATTTT. The chain is built from TRBV28 and TRBJ1-5, with TRBD1 as a possible D gene (6 bases). Per germline, CDR1 MDHEN and CDR2 SYDVKM. The CDR3 extends over 14 amino acids. V was cut by 9 bases and J by 2 bases, with 14 bases left in between.

This chain links TRBV19 with TRBJ1-5, with 9 bases identical to TRBD1. Germline lookup yields CDR1 LNHDA and CDR2 SQIVND (reference sequence). V shed 8 bases, J shed 3 bases, and the junction held 8 bases outside the gene matches. This CDR3 comprises 15 residues. In DNA, the CDR3 is TGTGCCAGTGTCACACAGGGGGCGCCCAATCAGCCCCAGCATTTT. The encoded protein is CASVTQGAPNQPQHF.

This clonotype was picked up a small number of times. V is TRBV6-5 and J is TRBJ1-5; D is possibly TRBD1 (5 bases). Trimming took off 5 bases at V and 1 base at J, with 12 bases between the two ends. The CDR3 is 15 residues long. Germline values: CDR1 MNHEY, CDR2 SVGAGI. The CDR3 here is CASSRDGESNQPQHF. CDR3 DNA sequence: TGTGCCAGCAGTAGGGACGGGGAGAGCAATCAGCCCCAGCATTTT.